This note documents a single TCR beta chain sequence. The antigen remains undetermined. Both subsets, CD45RA+ naive and CD45RA-negative memory, were split from the CD4+ cells. This sample was taken from a study of shared clonotypes between healthy human individuals. CDR1 and CDR2 (germline): LGHNA, YSLEER. Between the trimmed V and J ends, which lost 4 bases and 3 bases, there was a span of 8 bases. The CDR3 contains 13 residues. The assay was immunoSEQ multiplex PCR, and TCRdb's table has in-frame clones only and misses some. The repertoire holds 2 million to 2.5 million clones, with around 92% as singletons. General study points: What rarefaction showed was incomplete sorted-subset sequencing despite large depth. Relative to clonotypes present in all four donors, those not shared had lower generation probabilities.

This sequence joins TRBV4-3 and TRBJ2-3; D is perhaps TRBD1 (6 bases). The TCR comes from a young man in good health. Some clones in this sample may be carry-over from other donors' samples. Sequencing was done on a sample of naive CD4+ T cells from PBMCs. Subset meaning: CD45RA+ positively selected. DNA of the CDR3: TGCGCCAGCAGCCCCGGACAGACAGATACGCAGTATTTT. Amino acid sequence: CASSPGQTDTQYF.